The clone carrying this TCR beta chain has just a few counts. The source of the sample is a study of T-cell reconstitution after alpha-beta-depleted transplantation in children. V lost 2 bases and J 2 bases, leaving 11 bases between the germline ends. The CDR3 covers 15 residues. Germline V CDR1 and CDR2: WNHNN, SYGVQD (reference sequence). Preparation of the TCRbeta library involved a method that used unique molecular identifiers. Each CDR3 protein gets one entry after TCRdb re-called the PCR reads with MiXCR. Of about 980,000 distinct CDR3 sequences listed, about 31% are singletons. The receptor was isolated from a boy under two years old who had a stem cell transplant for SCID, so the T cells may come from the graft donor. Sample: PBMCs, mostly from graft donor cells, taken 360 days after TCRalphabeta/CD19-depleted stem cell transplant. V gene TRBV10-1 combines with J gene TRBJ2-3; D not resolved. The chain's CDR3 is CASSETLGNTDTQYF. CDR3 DNA: TGCGCCAGCAGTGAGACACTCGGAAACACAGATACGCAGTATTTT.